This TCR beta chain was found in a study of T cells in localized non-small cell lung cancer. Study results and caveats: Turning up in adjacent lung were a median roughly 50 of the top 100 tumor clones. Without multi-region sequencing, intratumor heterogeneity could not be excluded. Compared with tumor, uninvolved adjacent lung displayed greater T cell clonality, ranking highest overall. Patients showing higher blood T cell density tended to see longer overall survival.

Here immunoSEQ multiplex PCR was the method, and the copy in TCRdb shows in-frame clones only, minus some. The table lists under 95,000 clones, more than 70% of them singletons. Note on this clone: Its antigen is currently unknown.

This specimen was peripheral blood, taken before any cancer treatment. This TCR came from a female donor at least 60 years old with stage I lung adenocarcinoma.

CDR3 DNA sequence: TGTGCCAGCAGTTGGACGATGGAGGGAACGCAGTATTTT. Translation gives CASSWTMEGTQYF. The chain has TRBV6-5 and TRBJ2-3, with a possible D match to TRBD2 (6 bases). Trimming took off 4 bases at V and 9 bases at J, with 14 bases between the two ends. The length of the CDR3 is 13 residues. The germline V gene has CDR1 MNHEY and CDR2 SVGAGI.